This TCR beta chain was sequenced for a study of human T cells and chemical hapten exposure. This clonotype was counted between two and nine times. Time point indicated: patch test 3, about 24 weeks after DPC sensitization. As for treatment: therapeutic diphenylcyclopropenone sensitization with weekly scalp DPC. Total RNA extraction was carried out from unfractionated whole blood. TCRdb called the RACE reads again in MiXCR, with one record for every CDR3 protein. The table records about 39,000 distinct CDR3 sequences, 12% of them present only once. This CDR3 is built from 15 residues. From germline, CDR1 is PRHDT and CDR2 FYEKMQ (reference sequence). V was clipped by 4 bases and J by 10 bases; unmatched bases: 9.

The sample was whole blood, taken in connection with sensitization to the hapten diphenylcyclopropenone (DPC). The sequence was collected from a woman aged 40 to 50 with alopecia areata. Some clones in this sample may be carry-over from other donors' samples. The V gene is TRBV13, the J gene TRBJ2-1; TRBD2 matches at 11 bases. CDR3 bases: TGTGCCAGCAGCTCAAGTCAAAGACTAGCGGGGGAGCAGTTCTTC. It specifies CASSSSQRLAGEQFF.